Listed below are T cell receptor beta chains from one sample, sequenced in a study of shared clonotypes between healthy human individuals. Assay: immunoSEQ multiplex PCR; the TCRdb copy retains only in-frame clones and omits some. The repertoire holds over a million clones, with around 95% as singletons. The specimen was naive CD4+ T cells sorted from blood. Every receptor here comes from a man aged 25 to 40 in good health. Both conserved end residues are part of each CDR3. The order of the fields is J gene, D gene, V gene, clone size, CDR3 DNA, CDR3 protein. The D gene is left open where the match is weak. The size field is filled for only some rows; it gives once, few, many or a size class.

j_gene: TRBJ1-2; d_gene: .; v_gene: TRBV5-8; abundance: .; CDR3nt: TGTGCCAGCATTCCGACGGGGGGTTATGGCTACACCTTC; CDR3aa: CASIPTGGYGYTF
j_gene: TRBJ1-5; d_gene: TRBD1; v_gene: TRBV29-1; abundance: .; CDR3nt: TGCAGCGTTGGGCAGGGGGACCAGCCCCAGCATTTT; CDR3aa: CSVGQGDQPQHF
j_gene: TRBJ2-3; d_gene: .; v_gene: TRBV7-3; abundance: .; CDR3nt: TGTGCCAGCAGCCCAAATGGGGCAGATACGCAGTATTTT; CDR3aa: CASSPNGADTQYF
j_gene: TRBJ1-2; d_gene: .; v_gene: TRBV19; abundance: .; CDR3nt: TGTGCCAGTAGTATCACCCATAAGGACTATGGCTACACCTTC; CDR3aa: CASSITHKDYGYTF
j_gene: TRBJ2-3; d_gene: TRBD1; v_gene: TRBV10-3; abundance: .; CDR3nt: TGTGCCATCAAGGACAGGGCGAGCACAGATACGCAGTATTTT; CDR3aa: CAIKDRASTDTQYF
j_gene: TRBJ1-5; d_gene: .; v_gene: TRBV27; abundance: .; CDR3nt: TGTGCCAGCAGTCAGATAACCTCGGGGTGGCCCCAGCATTTT; CDR3aa: CASSQITSGWPQHF
j_gene: TRBJ1-4; d_gene: .; v_gene: TRBV4-3; abundance: .; CDR3nt: TGCGCCAGCAGCCAAGAAGGGGTAGCCAAGGGTGAAAAACTGTTTTTT; CDR3aa: CASSQEGVAKGEKLFF
j_gene: TRBJ1-5; d_gene: .; v_gene: TRBV6-6; abundance: .; CDR3nt: TGTGCCAGCGACAGGTCACTCAATCAGCCCCAGCATTTT; CDR3aa: CASDRSLNQPQHF
j_gene: TRBJ2-7; d_gene: .; v_gene: TRBV7-9; abundance: once; CDR3nt: TGTGCCAGCAGCTTATTAAACTCGGGCGAGCAGTACTTC; CDR3aa: CASSLLNSGEQYF
j_gene: TRBJ1-1; d_gene: .; v_gene: TRBV11-3; abundance: .; CDR3nt: TGTGCCAGCAGCTTCACAGGCCTGGGTGGGAACACTGAAGCTTTCTTT; CDR3aa: CASSFTGLGGNTEAFF
j_gene: TRBJ1-2; d_gene: TRBD1; v_gene: TRBV29-1; abundance: .; CDR3nt: TGCAGCGTTGAAGAGGAGTACAGGGGCTATGGCTACACCTTC; CDR3aa: CSVEEEYRGYGYTF
j_gene: TRBJ2-3; d_gene: .; v_gene: TRBV29-1; abundance: .; CDR3nt: TGCAGCGCCGAAGGGCGGGCCCCCACAGATACGCAGTATTTT; CDR3aa: CSAEGRAPTDTQYF
j_gene: TRBJ2-1; d_gene: TRBD2; v_gene: TRBV4-2; abundance: .; CDR3nt: TGTGCCAGCAGCCACGGAGGGCGGGAGTGGGGTGAGCAGTTCTTC; CDR3aa: CASSHGGREWGEQFF
j_gene: TRBJ1-1; d_gene: .; v_gene: TRBV28; abundance: .; CDR3nt: TGTGCCAGCAGTCCTCTTGGGGACAAGAACACTGAAGCTTTCTTT; CDR3aa: CASSPLGDKNTEAFF
j_gene: TRBJ1-1; d_gene: .; v_gene: TRBV7-3; abundance: .; CDR3nt: TGTGCCAGCAGCTTAACTGGGAACACTGAAGCTTTCTTT; CDR3aa: CASSLTGNTEAFF
j_gene: TRBJ2-7; d_gene: TRBD2; v_gene: TRBV4-1; abundance: once; CDR3nt: TGCGCCAGCAGCCCTGGGACTAGCGGGTGGAACGAGCAGTACTTC; CDR3aa: CASSPGTSGWNEQYF
j_gene: TRBJ2-3; d_gene: TRBD1; v_gene: TRBV5-6; abundance: .; CDR3nt: TGTGCCAGCAGCTTGGTGGGTGCCAGGGGGCATACCACAGATACGCAGTATTTT; CDR3aa: CASSLVGARGHTTDTQYF
j_gene: TRBJ1-1; d_gene: TRBD1; v_gene: TRBV30; abundance: once; CDR3nt: TGTGCCTTCTCGGACAGGGCTCCTTTTAGCACTGAAGCTTTCTTT; CDR3aa: CAFSDRAPFSTEAFF
j_gene: TRBJ2-3; d_gene: .; v_gene: TRBV15; abundance: .; CDR3nt: TGTGCCACCAGCACTTACAGGGTAGGGAGCACAGATACGCAGTATTTT; CDR3aa: CATSTYRVGSTDTQYF
j_gene: TRBJ2-7; d_gene: TRBD1; v_gene: TRBV11-2; abundance: once; CDR3nt: TGTGCCAGCAGCTTAGGGACAGGGACATACGAGCAGTACTTC; CDR3aa: CASSLGTGTYEQYF
j_gene: TRBJ1-5; d_gene: .; v_gene: TRBV27; abundance: .; CDR3nt: TGTGCCAGCAGTTTGCAGTGGCGGCAGGACCCCCAGCATTTT; CDR3aa: CASSLQWRQDPQHF
j_gene: TRBJ1-2; d_gene: .; v_gene: TRBV15; abundance: .; CDR3nt: TGTGCCACCAGCAGAGATCCTGGCAACTATGGCTACACCTTC; CDR3aa: CATSRDPGNYGYTF
j_gene: TRBJ2-7; d_gene: .; v_gene: TRBV6-5; abundance: .; CDR3nt: TGTGCCAGCTCTGTAGCCCCTCAGTCCTACGAGCAGTACTTC; CDR3aa: CASSVAPQSYEQYF
j_gene: TRBJ2-7; d_gene: .; v_gene: TRBV7-6; abundance: .; CDR3nt: TGTGCCAGCAGCTTAGGGGCAGGGGTTACCTACGAGCAGTACTTC; CDR3aa: CASSLGAGVTYEQYF
j_gene: TRBJ2-3; d_gene: TRBD2; v_gene: TRBV6-1; abundance: .; CDR3nt: TGTGCCAGCAGCCTTACTAGCGGGCCAACAGATACGCAGTATTTT; CDR3aa: CASSLTSGPTDTQYF
j_gene: TRBJ1-5; d_gene: TRBD1; v_gene: TRBV7-9; abundance: .; CDR3nt: TGTGCCAGCAGCCCCACCGGGACAGGGAATCAGCCCCAGCATTTT; CDR3aa: CASSPTGTGNQPQHF
j_gene: TRBJ2-5; d_gene: TRBD1; v_gene: TRBV7-9; abundance: .; CDR3nt: TGTGCCAGCAGCTTACGGGACAGTCTAGAGACCCAGTACTTC; CDR3aa: CASSLRDSLETQYF
j_gene: TRBJ2-7; d_gene: TRBD1; v_gene: TRBV7-9; abundance: .; CDR3nt: TGTGCCAGCAGCCTTCCGGGACAGCAATACGAGCAGTACTTC; CDR3aa: CASSLPGQQYEQYF
j_gene: TRBJ2-1; d_gene: .; v_gene: TRBV7-9; abundance: .; CDR3nt: TGTGCCAGCAGCTCTATCCGGGGGAGTAACTACAATGAGCAGTTCTTC; CDR3aa: CASSSIRGSNYNEQFF
j_gene: TRBJ2-7; d_gene: TRBD2; v_gene: TRBV6-5; abundance: .; CDR3nt: TGTGCCAGCAGTTACTCGATACTAGCGGGATCCTACGAGCAGTACTTC; CDR3aa: CASSYSILAGSYEQYF
j_gene: TRBJ2-1; d_gene: TRBD2; v_gene: TRBV6-6; abundance: once; CDR3nt: TGTGCCAGCAGGCGGACTAGCGGGAGGATAGACAATGAGCAGTTCTTC; CDR3aa: CASRRTSGRIDNEQFF
j_gene: TRBJ2-7; d_gene: TRBD1; v_gene: TRBV7-9; abundance: .; CDR3nt: TGTGCCAGCAGTAGAAGGGAACAGGGGGCCTACGAGCAGTACTTC; CDR3aa: CASSRREQGAYEQYF
j_gene: TRBJ2-5; d_gene: TRBD1; v_gene: TRBV27; abundance: .; CDR3nt: TGTGCCAGCAGTTTATACAGACAGGGGACAGAGACCCAGTACTTC; CDR3aa: CASSLYRQGTETQYF
j_gene: TRBJ1-5; d_gene: .; v_gene: TRBV20-1; abundance: .; CDR3nt: TGCAGTGCTAGAATACGGGATTTATTACATTTT; CDR3aa: CSARIRDLLHF
j_gene: TRBJ2-1; d_gene: .; v_gene: TRBV6-1; abundance: few; CDR3nt: TGTGCCAGCAGTGAAGCGCAACAGAATATGGGGCTCTTC; CDR3aa: CASSEAQQNMGLF
j_gene: TRBJ2-7; d_gene: TRBD2; v_gene: TRBV5-1; abundance: .; CDR3nt: TGCGCCAGCAGCTTGGGAGCTAGCGGTACTTACGAGCAGTACTTC; CDR3aa: CASSLGASGTYEQYF
j_gene: TRBJ2-7; d_gene: .; v_gene: TRBV20-1; abundance: .; CDR3nt: TGCAGTGTCCGAGGAACCTACGAGCAGTACTTC; CDR3aa: CSVRGTYEQYF
j_gene: TRBJ1-1; d_gene: TRBD1; v_gene: TRBV4-1; abundance: .; CDR3nt: TGCGCCAGCAGCCCCGCCGACAGGGGCACTGAAGCTTTCTTT; CDR3aa: CASSPADRGTEAFF
j_gene: TRBJ2-5; d_gene: .; v_gene: TRBV19; abundance: .; CDR3nt: TGTGCCAGTAGGGCGACCCAGGGAATGTTGCAGACCCAGTACTTC; CDR3aa: CASRATQGMLQTQYF
j_gene: TRBJ2-5; d_gene: TRBD1; v_gene: TRBV5-1; abundance: once; CDR3nt: TGCGCCAGCAGCGAACAGGGGGCGTACCAAGAGACCCAGTACTTC; CDR3aa: CASSEQGAYQETQYF
j_gene: TRBJ2-7; d_gene: .; v_gene: TRBV7-8; abundance: .; CDR3nt: TGTGCCAGCGCCTTGCTACCCCGGGGGGAGCAGTACTTC; CDR3aa: CASALLPRGEQYF
j_gene: TRBJ1-3; d_gene: .; v_gene: TRBV5-1; abundance: .; CDR3nt: TGCGCCAGCAGCTTGGTTGGCGGCTCTGGAAACACCATATATTTT; CDR3aa: CASSLVGGSGNTIYF
j_gene: TRBJ2-7; d_gene: TRBD1; v_gene: TRBV2; abundance: .; CDR3nt: TGTGCCAGCTGCGACGAGACAGGGAATTTCTACGAGCAGTACTTC; CDR3aa: CASCDETGNFYEQYF
j_gene: TRBJ2-7; d_gene: .; v_gene: TRBV4-2; abundance: .; CDR3nt: TGTGCCAGCAGCCAAGATCCCCGCTCCTACGAGCAGTACTTC; CDR3aa: CASSQDPRSYEQYF
j_gene: TRBJ2-7; d_gene: TRBD1; v_gene: TRBV19; abundance: .; CDR3nt: TGTGCCAGTAGTACCACCCCCGGGACAGGGGGCAACGAGCAGTACTTC; CDR3aa: CASSTTPGTGGNEQYF
j_gene: TRBJ1-1; d_gene: .; v_gene: TRBV27; abundance: .; CDR3nt: TGTGCCAGCAGCGATTACTACGGGACGGCAAACACTGAAGCTTTCTTT; CDR3aa: CASSDYYGTANTEAFF
j_gene: TRBJ2-2; d_gene: .; v_gene: TRBV7-9; abundance: .; CDR3nt: TGTGCCAGCAGCCTCCCACGAAGGCTTAGGGACACCGGGGAGCTGTTTTTT; CDR3aa: CASSLPRRLRDTGELFF
j_gene: TRBJ2-3; d_gene: .; v_gene: TRBV20-1; abundance: .; CDR3nt: TGCAGTGCTAGGCCCACAGATACGCAGTATTTT; CDR3aa: CSARPTDTQYF
j_gene: TRBJ2-7; d_gene: .; v_gene: TRBV18; abundance: .; CDR3nt: TGTGCCAGCTCACCACGGCGCCAGACCGCCTACGAGCAGTACTTC; CDR3aa: CASSPRRQTAYEQYF
j_gene: TRBJ2-7; d_gene: .; v_gene: TRBV7-6; abundance: .; CDR3nt: TGTGCCAGCAGCTTAGTCAGAGGTGGCGAGCAGTACTTC; CDR3aa: CASSLVRGGEQYF
j_gene: TRBJ2-7; d_gene: .; v_gene: TRBV7-2; abundance: .; CDR3nt: TGTGCCAGCAGCTTTGGCGGGACCGACTCCTACGAGCAGTACTTC; CDR3aa: CASSFGGTDSYEQYF
j_gene: TRBJ1-2; d_gene: .; v_gene: TRBV29-1; abundance: .; CDR3nt: TGCAGCGTTGTAGCGAACCTCGTTAACTATGGCTACACCTTC; CDR3aa: CSVVANLVNYGYTF
j_gene: TRBJ2-7; d_gene: .; v_gene: TRBV5-1; abundance: .; CDR3nt: TGCGCCAGCAGCCGGTCGCGGGATGGTAACTACGAGCAGTACTTC; CDR3aa: CASSRSRDGNYEQYF
j_gene: TRBJ2-7; d_gene: .; v_gene: TRBV5-1; abundance: .; CDR3nt: TGCGCCAGCAGCTTGGGAGGACGTGGGCGGGGAGACTACGAGCAGTACTTC; CDR3aa: CASSLGGRGRGDYEQYF
j_gene: TRBJ2-7; d_gene: TRBD2; v_gene: TRBV5-1; abundance: .; CDR3nt: TGCGCCAGCAGATCGGGACTAGCGGGATCAAAATCCTACGAGCAGTACTTC; CDR3aa: CASRSGLAGSKSYEQYF